This T cell receptor (beta chain) is drawn from a study of T cells in Graves' hyperthyroidism and ophthalmopathy. About the research overall: Before treatment of any kind, peripheral blood was taken at initial diagnosis. General study findings and limits: Ophthalmopathy and stable hyperthyroidism were separated by a 13 V-J model.

From RNA transcripts, TCR beta CDR3 regions were amplified. The TCR CDR3 first-round RT-PCR relied on the HTBI primer set. TCRdb processed the multiplex PCR reads anew with MiXCR; each CDR3 protein has one entry. This table has a few hundred thousand distinct CDR3 sequences, approximately 20% appearing once. This clonotype has at least ten counts. Antigen specificity is unknown. Germline CDR1 and CDR2: SGHDN and FVKESK. This CDR3 is built from 13 residues. Trimming shortened V by 0 bases and J by 6 bases, and 8 bases separated the two germline ends. In patients aged 18 to 65, hyperthyroidism was newly diagnosed, with duration under 2 months. Extraction of PBMCs used more than 8.5 ml of fresh peripheral blood.

The receptor was isolated from a woman aged 18-35 years with Graves' hyperthyroidism. The rearrangement links TRBV14 to TRBJ1-1; D gene uncertain. Sequencing used blood. DNA for the CDR3: TGTGCCAGCAGCCAAGATTATAGGGCTGAAGCTTTCTTT. This gives the protein CASSQDYRAEAFF.